The 21 T cell receptor beta chains below come from one sample, sequenced in a study of shared clonotypes between healthy human individuals. Naive CD8 cells lacked CD45RO and underwent positive selection for CCR7, leaving out terminally differentiated effector memory CD45RA+ cells. Sequenced by immunoSEQ multiplex PCR; TCRdb stores in-frame clones only, minus some. The data contain about 820,000 clones, 80% to 95% of them seen just once; the ten biggest clones take up nearly 25%. Material: naive CD8+ T cells sorted from blood. These receptors all stem from a man in his thirties or forties in good health.

In this sample, this clone turned up once. The chain recombines TRBV2 with TRBJ2-3; D not resolved. Germline V lookup: CDR1 SNHLY, CDR2 FYNNEI. The V end lost 2 bases, the J end lost 0 bases, and 12 bases lay between the germline ends. The CDR3 runs to 16 residues. The CDR3 here is CASSELANLSTDTQYF. The CDR3 bases are TGTGCCAGCAGTGAATTGGCTAACCTAAGCACAGATACGCAGTATTTT. Combining the CDR3 with reference TRBV2 and TRBJ2-3 gives the whole variable domain EPEVTQTPSHQVTQMGQEVILRCVPISNHLYFYWYRQILGQKVEFLVSFYNNEISEKSEIFDDQFSVERPDGSNFTLKIRSTKLEDSAMYFCASSELANLSTDTQYFGPGTRLTVL.

V gene TRBV7-9 combines with J gene TRBJ2-7; 13 nucleotides line up with TRBD2. V lost 5 bases to trimming and J lost 1 base; unmatched junction nucleotides: 5. This CDR3 has 16 residues. The germline V gene encodes CDR1 SEHNR and CDR2 FQNEAQ (reference sequence). DNA of the CDR3: TGTGCCAGCAGCCCCTGGACTAGCGGGGGTTCCTACGAGCAGTACTTC. Translated, it gives CASSPWTSGGSYEQYF.

The gene calls are TRBV6-1 and TRBJ1-5; D possibly corresponds to TRBD1 (6 bases). CDR3 size: 14 residues. The germline CDR1 and CDR2 sequences are MNHNS and SASEGT. Trimming took off 11 bases at V and 3 bases at J, with 17 bases between the two ends. The CDR3 coding sequence is TGTGCCGCAGGGGACGGCGGCTTCAATCAGCCCCAGCATTTT. As protein: CAAGDGGFNQPQHF.

The chain has TRBV9 and TRBJ2-1; 8 nucleotides match TRBD1. The V gene end was trimmed by 6 bases and the J gene end by 10 bases; junction bases not matched to a gene: 12. The CDR3 runs 14 residues. The V gene's germline CDR1 is SGDLS and CDR2 YYNGEE. CDR3 in amino acids: CASTIETDRGEQFF. DNA for the CDR3: TGTGCCAGCACCATAGAGACCGACAGGGGAGAGCAGTTCTTC.

The chain has TRBV25-1 and TRBJ2-3, with 10 nucleotides matching TRBD2. The trim removed 3 bases at V and 3 bases at J, leaving 9 bases unmatched. Germline V gives CDR1 MGHDK, CDR2 SYGVNS. The CDR3 runs 17 residues. The CDR3 DNA reads TGTGCCAGCAGTGAGACCCTAGCGGGAGTCCGTACAGATACGCAGTATTTT. Its protein is CASSETLAGVRTDTQYF. Full variable domain (rest looked up from reference TRBV25-1 and TRBJ2-3): EADIYQTPRYLVIGTGKKITLECSQTMGHDKMYWYQQDPGMELHLIHYSYGVNSTEKGDLSSESTVSRIRTEHFPLTLESARPSHTSQYLCASSETLAGVRTDTQYFGPGTRLTVL.

The rearrangement links TRBV10-2 to TRBJ2-7, with D uncertain. Germline lookup yields CDR1 WSHSY and CDR2 SAAADI. The CDR3 runs 13 residues. V lost 3 bases to trimming and J lost 3 bases, with 9 bases between them. The CDR3 reads CASSESPSYEQYF. The CDR3 nucleotides read TGCGCCAGCAGTGAAAGTCCGAGCTACGAGCAGTACTTC.

The CDR3 region is CASSPIIRGNQPQHF. The DNA for the CDR3 is TGTGCCAGCAGTCCCATTATAAGGGGCAATCAGCCCCAGCATTTT. J is TRBJ1-5 and V is TRBV28; D unclear. Germline assignment: CDR1 MDHEN and CDR2 SYDVKM. Trimming cost V 5 bases and J 2 bases, with 13 bases left between them. The CDR3 loop spans 15 amino acids. The full variable domain, with the rest looked up from reference TRBV28 and TRBJ1-5, is DVKVTQSSRYLVKRTGEKVFLECVQDMDHENMFWYRQDPGLGLRLIYFSYDVKMKEKGDIPEGYSVSREKKERFSLILESASTNQTSMYLCASSPIIRGNQPQHFGDGTRLSIL.

This sequence joins TRBV6-6 and TRBJ1-1; D gene uncertain. There are 14 residues in the CDR3. Trimming pared 2 bases from V and 1 base from J, leaving 8 bases between. Germline values: CDR1 MNHNY, CDR2 SVGAGI (reference sequence). The CDR3 nucleotides are TGTGCCAGCAGTTACCGGGGTCGGAACACTGAAGCTTTCTTT. Amino acid sequence: CASSYRGRNTEAFF.

The CDR3 reads CASSDRDQETQYF. CDR3 in DNA: TGTGCCAGCAGCGACAGGGACCAAGAGACCCAGTACTTC. V and J are TRBV28 and TRBJ2-5; TRBD1 matches 7 bases. The CDR3 is 13 residues long. Germline assignment: CDR1 MDHEN and CDR2 SYDVKM. V dropped 6 bases and J dropped 0; count of bases not matched to a gene: 1.

The chain combines TRBV7-2 with TRBJ2-7; D call uncertain. Germline V gene lookup returns CDR1 SGHTA and CDR2 FQGNSA. This CDR3 contains 14 residues. Trimming pared 1 base from V and 4 bases from J, leaving 11 bases between. The CDR3 sequence is CASSLDRTEYEQYF. CDR3 coding DNA: TGTGCCAGCAGCTTAGATCGGACCGAGTACGAGCAGTACTTC.

V and J are TRBV10-3 and TRBJ2-3; tentatively, D is TRBD1 or TRBD2 (7 bases each). V was trimmed by 9 bases and J by 0 bases, leaving 13 bases between them. Germline assignment: CDR1 ENHRY and CDR2 SYGVKD. This CDR3 is 14 amino acids long. Written as DNA, the CDR3 is TGTGCCATACAGGGGACTACTAGCACAGATACGCAGTATTTT. Its protein is CAIQGTTSTDTQYF.

CDR3 residues: CASSEGVAGELFF. The CDR3 region has the DNA TGTGCCAGCAGTGAAGGGGTGGCCGGGGAGCTGTTTTTT. The J gene is TRBJ2-2, the V gene TRBV2, with D hard to call. Germline V gene lookup returns CDR1 SNHLY and CDR2 FYNNEI. Trimming stripped 1 base from V and 6 bases from J, with 6 bases between. The CDR3 contains 13 residues.

This CDR3 is CASRRLANEQFF. The DNA of the CDR3 is TGTGCCAGCAGGAGACTTGCGAATGAGCAGTTCTTC. The chain joins TRBV6-1 to TRBJ2-1; D is unresolved. V lost 6 bases to trimming and J lost 7 bases, with 10 bases between them. Germline CDR1 is MNHNS and CDR2 is SASEGT. The CDR3 runs to 12 residues.

J is TRBJ2-1 and V is TRBV6-6, with 11 positions matching TRBD2. Germline lookup yields CDR1 MNHNY and CDR2 SVGAGI (reference sequence). Losses at the gene ends were 5 bases for V and 6 bases for J; bases not matched to a gene: 9. The CDR3 is 16 amino acids. In DNA, the CDR3 is TGTGCCAGCAGTGCCCTCGGCACTAGCGGGAGCAATGAGCAGTTCTTC. This sequence encodes CASSALGTSGSNEQFF.

This chain joins TRBV7-9 and TRBJ1-1; TRBD1 might be the D (6 bases). The CDR3 has 13 residues. V was shortened by 5 bases and J by 10 bases, with 17 bases between the two germline ends. The germline gives CDR1 SEHNR, CDR2 FQNEAQ (reference sequence). The CDR3 loop reads CASSRGAAQGAFF. CDR3 nucleotide sequence: TGTGCCAGCAGCCGGGGGGCAGCCCAGGGAGCTTTCTTT.

This chain uses TRBV4-1 with TRBJ1-5; D call uncertain. This CDR3 is built from 14 residues. V dropped 1 base and J dropped 10 bases, with 14 bases sitting between them. Germline CDR1 reads MGHRA; CDR2 reads YSYEKL. The CDR3 coding sequence is TGCGCCAGCAGCCAAGTATCCCAAGCTCCCCCCCAGCATTTT. Its translation: CASSQVSQAPPQHF.

The rearrangement links TRBV29-1 to TRBJ1-1; D not resolved. Germline CDR1 reads SQVTM; CDR2 reads ANQGSEA. This CDR3 has 12 residues. V was clipped by 3 bases and J by 6 bases, with 11 bases between them. The DNA of the CDR3 is TGCAGCGTTGATTGGGGTTCCGCTGAAGCTTTCTTT. Translation gives CSVDWGSAEAFF.

Points on this clone: The sample contains more than one DNA sequence encoding this CDR3. This chain joins TRBV27 and TRBJ1-5, with 7 bases identical to TRBD1. Per germline, CDR1 MNHEY and CDR2 SMNVEV (reference sequence). V lost 0 bases to trimming and J lost 7 bases; unmatched junction nucleotides: 6. The CDR3 covers 15 residues. This CDR3 reads CASSLSKGARQPQHF. The CDR3 DNA is TGTGCCAGCAGTTTATCGAAGGGGGCAAGACAGCCCCAGCATTTT.

A word on this clone: Distinct nucleotide sequences in the sample also encode this CDR3. This sequence joins TRBV9 and TRBJ1-1; weak D call: TRBD1 (5 bases). Trimming shortened V by 3 bases and J by 3 bases, and 9 bases separated the two germline ends. The length of the CDR3 is 13 residues. In germline, CDR1 is SGDLS, CDR2 YYNGEE. The CDR3 DNA reads TGTGCCAGCAGCGAGGGAGGGGACACTGAAGCTTTCTTT. Translation: CASSEGGDTEAFF. Drawing the rest from reference TRBV9 and TRBJ1-1, the complete variable domain is DSGVTQTPKHLITATGQRVTLRCSPRSGDLSVYWYQQSLDQGLQFLIQYYNGEERAKGNILERFSAQQFPDLHSELNLSSLELGDSALYFCASSEGGDTEAFFGQGTRLTVV.

This clone was counted between two and nine times. The chain recombines TRBV11-2 with TRBJ1-5; D remains ambiguous. Germline V gene data show CDR1 as SGHAT and CDR2 as FQNNGV. The CDR3 is 13 residues long. Trimming pared 0 bases from V and 6 bases from J, leaving 6 bases between. The CDR3 spells CASSLDPAQPQHF. The DNA of the CDR3 is TGTGCCAGCAGCTTAGATCCGGCTCAGCCCCAGCATTTT. The full variable domain, with the rest looked up from reference TRBV11-2 and TRBJ1-5, is EAGVAQSPRYKIIEKRQSVAFWCNPISGHATLYWYQQILGQGPKLLIQFQNNGVVDDSQLPKDRFSAERLKGVDSTLKIQPAKLEDSAVYLCASSLDPAQPQHFGDGTRLSIL.

The chain recombines TRBV5-1 with TRBJ2-5, with D possibly called TRBD1 or TRBD2 (5 bases each). With 4 bases removed from V and 0 bases from J, the gap between germline ends came to 19 bases. The CDR3 covers 17 residues. Germline assignment: CDR1 SGHRS and CDR2 YFSETQ. The CDR3 sequence is CASSQGWAGTHQETQYF. CDR3 nucleotide sequence: TGCGCCAGCAGCCAGGGATGGGCCGGGACCCACCAAGAGACCCAGTACTTC.